These T cell receptor beta chains were read from a single sample in a study of shared clonotypes between healthy human individuals. TCRdb's copy holds only in-frame clones and misses some; the assay was immunoSEQ multiplex PCR. The sample includes some 690,000 clones, about 90% of them seen just once. Source material: memory CD8+ T cells from PBMCs. All receptors derive from a man younger than 35 in good health. Some clones in this sample may be carry-over from other donors' samples. CDR3s include the opening cysteine and the closing phenylalanine or tryptophan.

v_gene	j_gene	CDR3aa
TRBV6-1	TRBJ2-7	CASGRDASSYEQYF
TRBV6-1	TRBJ2-7	CASQGLSYEQYF
TRBV2	TRBJ2-7	CASSETQTLAGLYEQYF
TRBV10-3	TRBJ2-1	CAISAETGSGNEQFF
TRBV5-1	TRBJ2-7	CASSTSSYEQYF
TRBV7-6	TRBJ2-2	CASSLGTWTDRSGELFF
TRBV9	TRBJ2-1	CASSAGTSGIRSEQFF
TRBV27	TRBJ1-5	CASSLSPAGNQPQHF
TRBV30	TRBJ2-3	CAWKGSSGRNTVNTDTQYF
TRBV5-1	TRBJ2-7	CASSLSRSYEQYF
TRBV4-2	TRBJ2-1	CASSQDDLSGRNYNEQFF
TRBV5-1	TRBJ2-1	CASARTNPNNEQFF
TRBV6-1	TRBJ2-7	CASSDFSYEQYF
TRBV6-5	TRBJ2-2	CASSFFSGGGELFF
TRBV7-9	TRBJ1-3	CASSLASRPSLSGNTIYF
TRBV5-4	TRBJ2-7	CASSWDRDNEQYF
TRBV30	TRBJ1-2	CAWSEGAGTYGYTF
TRBV2	TRBJ2-1	CASSERASGGYNEQFF
TRBV5-6	TRBJ2-1	CASSLGLAYEQFF
TRBV27	TRBJ1-3	CASSSTTLGNTIYF
TRBV7-8	TRBJ1-1	CASSLRGSTEAFF
TRBV7-7	TRBJ2-5	CASSPTRSWATQYF
TRBV6-5	TRBJ1-4	CASSYSLGAVNEKLFF
TRBV29-1	TRBJ2-7	CSVEDRRQVGYEQYF
TRBV7-9	TRBJ2-6	CASSLRPHSGANVLTF
TRBV7-6	TRBJ2-7	CASSLGDRIYEQYF
TRBV29-1	TRBJ2-1	CSAGSGTANEQFF
TRBV10-2	TRBJ2-1	CASASPLDYHITDESSYNEQFF
TRBV19	TRBJ2-2	CASSPLSGGLTGELFF
TRBV7-9	TRBJ1-2	CASSPPIWLDYTF
TRBV19	TRBJ2-7	CATRLGDGEQYF
TRBV7-9	TRBJ2-4	CASSLDLQNIQYF
TRBV14	TRBJ2-1	CASAEIAGVGGEQFF